The T cell receptor beta chain under discussion was sequenced for a study of T-cell memory formation after mild COVID-19. J lost 4 bases, V lost 3 bases, and 6 bases had no gene match. CDR1 is SGHNT, CDR2 YYREEE, per germline (reference sequence). CDR3 length: 16 residues. Via MiXCR, TCRdb re-called the 5' RACE reads, giving one row per CDR3 protein. The sample lists roughly 560,000 distinct CDR3 sequences, roughly 20% occurring once. Study-level points and caveats: CM and EM subsets held most contracting CD4+ clones; EMRA held CD8+ ones. The finding that pre-infection memory included some responding clones suggested that cross-reactive memory joined.

The sample holds a few counts of this clonotype. Antigen: not known. The sequencing sample was made of PBMCs or a T cell subset sorted from them (not recorded which). The rearrangement uses TRBV5-4 and TRBJ2-5; 13 bases fit TRBD2. The TCR sequence derives from an adult woman who had mild COVID-19 (a few samples of this study predate the infection). Cell type and time point are not known. CDR3 coding DNA: TGTGCCAGCAGCTCGGGACTAGCGGGATTTGGAGAGACCCAGTACTTC. Translation: CASSSGLAGFGETQYF.